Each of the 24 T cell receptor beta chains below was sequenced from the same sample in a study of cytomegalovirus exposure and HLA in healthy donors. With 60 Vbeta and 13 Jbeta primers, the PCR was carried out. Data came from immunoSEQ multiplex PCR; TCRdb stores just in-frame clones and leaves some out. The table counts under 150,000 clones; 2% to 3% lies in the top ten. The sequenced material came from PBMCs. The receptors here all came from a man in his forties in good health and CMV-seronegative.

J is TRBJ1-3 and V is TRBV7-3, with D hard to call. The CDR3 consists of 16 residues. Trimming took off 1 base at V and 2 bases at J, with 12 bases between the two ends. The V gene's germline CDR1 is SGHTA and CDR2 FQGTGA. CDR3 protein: CASSLIGQRAGNTIYF. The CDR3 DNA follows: TGTGCCAGCAGCTTAATCGGTCAGAGGGCTGGAAACACCATATATTTT.

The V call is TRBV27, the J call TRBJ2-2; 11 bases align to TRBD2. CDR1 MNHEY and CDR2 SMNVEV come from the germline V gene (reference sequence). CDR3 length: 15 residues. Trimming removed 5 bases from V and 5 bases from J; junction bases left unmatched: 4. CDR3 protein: CASSTIAGGTGELFF. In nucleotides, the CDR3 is TGTGCCAGCAGTACCATAGCGGGGGGGACCGGGGAGCTGTTTTTT.

CDR3 sequence: CASSLDWGVDTGELFF. In DNA form, the CDR3 reads TGTGCCAGCAGCTTAGATTGGGGAGTTGACACCGGGGAGCTGTTTTTT. The chain links TRBV13 to TRBJ2-2, with a possible D match to TRBD2 (5 bases). This CDR3 has 16 residues. Germline CDR1 and CDR2: PRHDT and FYEKMQ (reference sequence). Trimming pared 1 base from V and 3 bases from J, leaving 12 bases between. Full variable domain (outside the CDR3, taken from reference TRBV13 and TRBJ2-2): AAGVIQSPRHLIKEKRETATLKCYPIPRHDTVYWYQQGPGQDPQFLISFYEKMQSDKGSIPDRFSAQQFSDYHSELNMSSLELGDSALYFCASSLDWGVDTGELFFGEGSRLTVL.

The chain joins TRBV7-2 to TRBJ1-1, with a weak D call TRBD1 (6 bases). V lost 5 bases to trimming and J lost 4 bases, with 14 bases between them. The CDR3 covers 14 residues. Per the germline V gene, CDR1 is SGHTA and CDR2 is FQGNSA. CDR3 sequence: CASSPNRDGTEAFF. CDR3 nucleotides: TGTGCCAGCAGCCCCAACAGGGATGGCACTGAAGCTTTCTTT.

The CDR3, as DNA: TGCGCCAGCAGCTTTTACGGACTAGCGGGGGGCCAAGAGACCCAGTACTTC. Residues: CASSFYGLAGGQETQYF. V gene TRBV5-1 combines with J gene TRBJ2-5; TRBD2 agrees at 14 bases. V shed 2 bases and J 1 base; nucleotides not matched to a gene: 4. CDR3 length equals 17 residues. Germline CDR1 SGHRS, CDR2 YFSETQ.

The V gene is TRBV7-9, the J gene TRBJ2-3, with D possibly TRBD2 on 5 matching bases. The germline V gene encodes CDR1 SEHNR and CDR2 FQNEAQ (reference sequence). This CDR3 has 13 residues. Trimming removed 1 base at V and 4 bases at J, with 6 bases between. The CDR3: CASSLVGADTQYF. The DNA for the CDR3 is TGTGCCAGCAGCTTAGTCGGGGCAGATACGCAGTATTTT.

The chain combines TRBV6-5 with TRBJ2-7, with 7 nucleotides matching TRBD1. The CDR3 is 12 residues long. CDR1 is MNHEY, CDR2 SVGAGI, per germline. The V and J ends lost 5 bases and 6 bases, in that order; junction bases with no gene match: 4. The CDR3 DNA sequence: TGTGCCAGCAGTCTTGACAGGGTCGAGCAGTACTTC. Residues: CASSLDRVEQYF.

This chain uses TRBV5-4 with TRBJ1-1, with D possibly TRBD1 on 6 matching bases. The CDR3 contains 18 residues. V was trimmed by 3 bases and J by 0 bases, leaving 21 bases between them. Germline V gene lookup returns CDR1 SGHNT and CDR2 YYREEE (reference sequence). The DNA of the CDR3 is TGTGCCAGCAGCTCCGGGGGGGGCACCCTCATCATGAACACTGAAGCTTTCTTT. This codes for CASSSGGGTLIMNTEAFF. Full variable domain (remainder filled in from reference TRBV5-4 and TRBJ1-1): ETGVTQSPTHLIKTRGQQVTLRCSSQSGHNTVSWYQQALGQGPQFIFQYYREEENGRGNFPPRFSGLQFPNYSSELNVNALELDDSALYLCASSSGGGTLIMNTEAFFGQGTRLTVV.

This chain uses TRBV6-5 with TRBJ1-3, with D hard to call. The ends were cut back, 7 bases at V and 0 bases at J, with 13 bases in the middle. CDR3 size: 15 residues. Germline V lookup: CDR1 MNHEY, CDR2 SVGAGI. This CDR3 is CASKRLPVSGNTIYF. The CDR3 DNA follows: TGTGCCAGCAAACGTCTGCCGGTCTCTGGAAACACCATATATTTT.

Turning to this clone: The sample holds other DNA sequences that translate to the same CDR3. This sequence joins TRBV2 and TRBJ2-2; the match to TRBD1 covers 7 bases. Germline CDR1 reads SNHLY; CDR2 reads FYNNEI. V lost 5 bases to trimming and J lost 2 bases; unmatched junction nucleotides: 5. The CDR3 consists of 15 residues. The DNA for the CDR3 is TGTGCCAGCAGTCGACAGGGCCCCAACACCGGGGAGCTGTTTTTT. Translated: CASSRQGPNTGELFF. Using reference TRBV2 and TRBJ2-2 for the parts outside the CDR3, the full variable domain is EPEVTQTPSHQVTQMGQEVILRCVPISNHLYFYWYRQILGQKVEFLVSFYNNEISEKSEIFDDQFSVERPDGSNFTLKIRSTKLEDSAMYFCASSRQGPNTGELFFGEGSRLTVL.

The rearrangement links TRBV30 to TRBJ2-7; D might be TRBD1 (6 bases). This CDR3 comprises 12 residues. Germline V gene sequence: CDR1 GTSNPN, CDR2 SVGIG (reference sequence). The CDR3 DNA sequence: TGTGGGTGGACCAGGGGCGCCTACGAGCAGTACTTC. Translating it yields CGWTRGAYEQYF.

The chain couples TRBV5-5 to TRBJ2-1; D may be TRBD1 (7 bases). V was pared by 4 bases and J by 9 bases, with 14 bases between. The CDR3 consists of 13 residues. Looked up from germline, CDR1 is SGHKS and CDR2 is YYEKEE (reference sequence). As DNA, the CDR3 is TGTGCCAGCAGCGGATACAGGGGAGGTGAGCAGTTCTTC. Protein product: CASSGYRGGEQFF.

The CDR3 here is CASLPVAGELFF. CDR3 in DNA: TGTGCCAGTCTCCCCGTAGCGGGGGAGCTGTTTTTT. V usage is TRBV7-9 and J usage is TRBJ2-2, with D tentatively TRBD2 (5 bases). Germline CDR1 and CDR2: SEHNR and FQNEAQ (reference sequence). V lost 9 bases, J lost 8 bases, and 13 bases lay in between. The CDR3 is made up of 12 amino acids.

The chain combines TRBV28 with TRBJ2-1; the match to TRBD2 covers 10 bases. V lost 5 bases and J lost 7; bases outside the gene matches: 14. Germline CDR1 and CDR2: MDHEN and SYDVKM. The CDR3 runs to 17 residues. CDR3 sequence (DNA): TGTGCCAGCAGTCCCCTAGGAAGCGGGGGGGCCTTAAATGAGCAGTTCTTC. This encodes CASSPLGSGGALNEQFF.

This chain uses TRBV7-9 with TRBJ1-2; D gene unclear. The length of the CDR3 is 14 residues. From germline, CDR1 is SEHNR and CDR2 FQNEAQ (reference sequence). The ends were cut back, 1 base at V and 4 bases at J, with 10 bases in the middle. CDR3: CASSLEPVSYGYTF. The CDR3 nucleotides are TGTGCCAGCAGCTTAGAGCCCGTTTCCTATGGCTACACCTTC. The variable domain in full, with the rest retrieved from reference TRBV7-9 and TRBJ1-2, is DTGVSQNPRHKITKRGQNVTFRCDPISEHNRLYWYRQTLGQGPEFLTYFQNEAQLEKSRLLSDRFSAERPKGSFSTLEIQRTEQGDSAMYLCASSLEPVSYGYTFGSGTRLTVV.

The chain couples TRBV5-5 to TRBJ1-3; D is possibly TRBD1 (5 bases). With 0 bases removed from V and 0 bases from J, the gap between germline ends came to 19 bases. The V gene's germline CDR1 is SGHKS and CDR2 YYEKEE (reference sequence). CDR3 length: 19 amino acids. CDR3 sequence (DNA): TGTGCCAGCAGCTTGGACGGGGGAAGTCTAGGACACTCTGGAAACACCATATATTTT. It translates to CASSLDGGSLGHSGNTIYF.

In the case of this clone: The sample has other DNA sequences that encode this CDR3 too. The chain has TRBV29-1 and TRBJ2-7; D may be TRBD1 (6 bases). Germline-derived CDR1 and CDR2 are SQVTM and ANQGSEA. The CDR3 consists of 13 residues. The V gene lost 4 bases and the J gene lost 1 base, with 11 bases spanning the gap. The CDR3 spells CSVVLRGSYEQYF. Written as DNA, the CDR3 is TGCAGCGTTGTTCTCAGGGGTTCCTACGAGCAGTACTTC.

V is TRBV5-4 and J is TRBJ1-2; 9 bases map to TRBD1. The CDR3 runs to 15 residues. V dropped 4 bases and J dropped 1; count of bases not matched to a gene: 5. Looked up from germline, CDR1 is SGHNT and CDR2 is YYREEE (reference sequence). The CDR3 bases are TGTGCCAGCAGCCAGGACAGGGGAAGTAACTATGGCTACACCTTC. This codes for CASSQDRGSNYGYTF.

CDR3 region: CASTRSGGPYEQYF. In DNA, the CDR3 is TGCGCCAGCACGAGGTCAGGGGGGCCCTACGAGCAGTACTTC. This rearrangement joins TRBV10-2 to TRBJ2-7, with D possibly being TRBD1 (7 bases). Germline-derived CDR1 and CDR2 are WSHSY and SAAADI. Deletions cut 7 bases from V and 2 bases from J, with 15 bases between. CDR3 size: 14 residues.

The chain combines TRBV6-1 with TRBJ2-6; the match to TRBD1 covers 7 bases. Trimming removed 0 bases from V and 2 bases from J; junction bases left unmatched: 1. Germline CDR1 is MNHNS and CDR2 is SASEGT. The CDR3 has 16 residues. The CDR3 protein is CASSEATGAGANVLTF. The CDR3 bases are TGTGCCAGCAGTGAAGCAACAGGGGCTGGGGCCAACGTCCTGACTTTC.

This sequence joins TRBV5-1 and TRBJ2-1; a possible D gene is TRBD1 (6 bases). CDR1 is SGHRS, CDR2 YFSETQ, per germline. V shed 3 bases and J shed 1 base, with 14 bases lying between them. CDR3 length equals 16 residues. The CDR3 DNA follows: TGCGCCAGCAGCTCCCGAGAGGGGGTTTCCTACAATGAGCAGTTCTTC. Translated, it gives CASSSREGVSYNEQFF.

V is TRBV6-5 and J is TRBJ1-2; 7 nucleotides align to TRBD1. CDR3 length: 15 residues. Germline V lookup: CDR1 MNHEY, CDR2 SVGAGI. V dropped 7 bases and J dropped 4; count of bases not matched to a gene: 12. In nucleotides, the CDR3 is TGTGCCAGCACTCCCTCTGGGACAGCATCCTATGGCTACACCTTC. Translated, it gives CASTPSGTASYGYTF.

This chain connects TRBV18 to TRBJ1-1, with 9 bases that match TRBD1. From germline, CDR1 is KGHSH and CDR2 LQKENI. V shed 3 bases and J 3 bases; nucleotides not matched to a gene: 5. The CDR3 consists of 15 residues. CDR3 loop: CASSPRTGEDTEAFF. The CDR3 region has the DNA TGTGCCAGCTCACCTAGGACAGGGGAAGACACTGAAGCTTTCTTT. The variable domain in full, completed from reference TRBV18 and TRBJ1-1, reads NAGVMQNPRHLVRRRGQEARLRCSPMKGHSHVYWYRQLPEEGLKFMVYLQKENIIDESGMPKERFSAEFPKEGPSILRIQQVVRGDSAAYFCASSPRTGEDTEAFFGQGTRLTVV.

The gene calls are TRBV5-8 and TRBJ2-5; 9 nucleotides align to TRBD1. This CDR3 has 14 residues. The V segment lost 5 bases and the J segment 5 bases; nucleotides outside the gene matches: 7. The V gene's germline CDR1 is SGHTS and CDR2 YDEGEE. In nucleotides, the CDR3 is TGTGCCAGCAGTCGGGACAGGGCGAGGGAGACCCAGTACTTC. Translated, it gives CASSRDRARETQYF.